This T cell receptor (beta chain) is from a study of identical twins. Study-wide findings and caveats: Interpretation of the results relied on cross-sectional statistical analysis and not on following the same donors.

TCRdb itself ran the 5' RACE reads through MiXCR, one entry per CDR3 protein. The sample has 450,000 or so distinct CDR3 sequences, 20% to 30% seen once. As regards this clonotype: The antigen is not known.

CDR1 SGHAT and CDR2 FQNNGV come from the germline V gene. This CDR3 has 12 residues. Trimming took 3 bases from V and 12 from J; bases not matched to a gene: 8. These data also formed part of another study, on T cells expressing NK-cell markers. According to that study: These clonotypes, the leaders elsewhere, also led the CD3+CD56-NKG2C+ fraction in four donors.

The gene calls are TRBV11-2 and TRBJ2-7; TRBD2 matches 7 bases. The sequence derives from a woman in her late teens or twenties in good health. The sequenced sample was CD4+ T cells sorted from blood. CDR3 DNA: TGTGCCAGCAGCTTTACTAGCGTGGGGGTGTACTTC. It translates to CASSFTSVGVYF.